This T cell receptor beta chain was retrieved from a study of T cell repertoires in cytomegalovirus infection. Study summary: Shared public TCR beta signatures pointed to both CMV infection and a matching HLA type.

Germline-derived CDR1 and CDR2 are MNHEY and SMNVEV (reference sequence). Unmatched junction bases numbered 5, after V lost 0 bases and J lost 5 bases. The CDR3 is 15 residues long. Findings and caveats of the study: It was HLA-C-restricted CMV-specific TCR beta clonotypes that dominated the response ex vivo.

Via MiXCR, TCRdb re-called the reads, giving one row per CDR3 protein. The data contain 650,000 to 850,000 distinct CDR3 sequences, 25% to 30% of them singletons. About this clonotype: Its target is not known.

This sample comprised cultured CD8+ T cells from PBMCs, obtained from culture after CMV antigen stimulation. The sequence was collected from a human donor in good health (CMV status not recorded). Some clones in this sample may be carry-over from other donors' samples. The chain couples TRBV27 to TRBJ2-3, with 7 bases identical to TRBD2. This CDR3 is CASSLSRRGRDTQYF. The CDR3 DNA sequence: TGTGCCAGCAGTTTATCAAGGCGGGGGAGAGATACGCAGTATTTT.